This T cell receptor (beta chain) originates from a study of blood T cell repertoires in COVID-19. CDR1 and CDR2 (germline): SGHVS, FNYEAQ. Trimming removed 2 bases at V and 2 bases at J, with 10 bases between. This CDR3 is built from 14 residues. TCRdb keeps only in-frame clones here, not all; method: immunoSEQ multiplex PCR. Of roughly 420,000 clones listed, around 87% are singletons. Donors were grouped by their self-reported clinical history. The sequence derives from a woman in her thirties with acute COVID-19. The chain is built from TRBV7-6 and TRBJ2-7; D might be TRBD1 (5 bases). Sequenced: PBMCs or T cells enriched from blood (not recorded which). CDR3 loop: CASSLRGRAYEQYF. The CDR3 DNA follows: TGTGCCAGCAGCTTAAGGGGCAGGGCCTACGAGCAGTACTTC.